These T cell receptor beta chains were read from a single sample in a study of CD8+ T cells in alopecia areata. Method: immunoSEQ multiplex PCR; TCRdb's copy keeps in-frame clones and lacks some. Of a few hundred thousand clones detected, more than 45% appear once; the ten largest clones hold around 1.5%. The specimen comprised CD4+ T cells sorted from blood, sampled at week 4, from a patient treated with tofacitinib. The receptor set was obtained from a human donor with alopecia areata. Both conserved end residues are trimmed from each CDR3. A D gene is named only where the DNA matches it firmly.

CDR3: ASSSLADTQY; D: .; V: TRBV7-2; J: TRBJ2-3
CDR3: ASSFSLTGDQPQH; D: .; V: TRBV7-2; J: TRBJ1-5
CDR3: ASSGGEKLF; D: .; V: TRBV10-2; J: TRBJ1-4
CDR3: SVVPGISYNEQF; D: .; V: TRBV29-1; J: TRBJ2-1
CDR3: ASSASYNEQF; D: .; V: TRBV2; J: TRBJ2-1
CDR3: SVAGPPGAF; D: .; V: TRBV29-1; J: TRBJ1-1
CDR3: AAQGADNTQY; D: TRBD1; V: TRBV10-3; J: TRBJ2-3
CDR3: ASSQPGQGYEQY; D: TRBD1; V: TRBV4-3; J: TRBJ2-7
CDR3: ASSWDSATDTQY; D: TRBD1; V: TRBV5-1; J: TRBJ2-3
CDR3: ASSPEGWTYEQY; D: .; V: TRBV5-6; J: TRBJ2-7
CDR3: SVDAPGGDETQY; D: TRBD2; V: TRBV29-1; J: TRBJ2-5
CDR3: ASSPRGAGDNEQF; D: TRBD2; V: TRBV7-3; J: TRBJ2-1
CDR3: SVEDVGRGNYGYT; D: .; V: TRBV29-1; J: TRBJ1-2
CDR3: ASSLRGGSEKLF; D: .; V: TRBV6-5; J: TRBJ1-4
CDR3: SVGRGLGTEAF; D: .; V: TRBV29-1; J: TRBJ1-1
CDR3: ASSYGPAGNYEQY; D: TRBD2; V: TRBV7-3; J: TRBJ2-7
CDR3: AISDSIGTSGGKYNEQF; D: TRBD2; V: TRBV10-3; J: TRBJ2-1
CDR3: ASGRTAGTQY; D: .; V: TRBV6-1; J: TRBJ2-5
CDR3: AWRHWDRPTGELF; D: TRBD1; V: TRBV30; J: TRBJ2-2
CDR3: ASSQEAPKGSSYNSPLH; D: .; V: TRBV4-3; J: TRBJ1-6
CDR3: ASSLGQEQY; D: .; V: TRBV5-6; J: TRBJ2-7
CDR3: ASSALQAY; D: .; V: TRBV2; J: TRBJ2-3
CDR3: ASSLTENTEAF; D: .; V: TRBV7-2; J: TRBJ1-1
CDR3: SGGFGGTTEAF; D: .; V: TRBV29-1; J: TRBJ1-1
CDR3: ASSRSGGIYNEQF; D: TRBD2; V: TRBV6-7; J: TRBJ2-1
CDR3: SVDLSGGTDTQY; D: TRBD2; V: TRBV29-1; J: TRBJ2-3
CDR3: SVDRPPTDTQY; D: .; V: TRBV29-1; J: TRBJ2-3
CDR3: ARLSDRAANYNEQF; D: .; V: TRBV30; J: TRBJ2-1
CDR3: ASRRTDYGYT; D: .; V: TRBV19; J: TRBJ1-2
CDR3: ASSTGSSGANVLT; D: .; V: TRBV7-2; J: TRBJ2-6
CDR3: ASSPGRGGVTGELF; D: .; V: TRBV5-4; J: TRBJ2-2
CDR3: ASSLTSPGTEAF; D: .; V: TRBV7-2; J: TRBJ1-1
CDR3: ASSQEGQGYGYT; D: TRBD1; V: TRBV4-3; J: TRBJ1-2
CDR3: SVRTMGTGELF; D: .; V: TRBV29-1; J: TRBJ2-2
CDR3: SVGDRAEQY; D: TRBD1; V: TRBV29-1; J: TRBJ2-7
CDR3: ASSATSGGAGEQF; D: TRBD2; V: TRBV6-1; J: TRBJ2-1
CDR3: ASSQGGGDQETQY; D: TRBD2; V: TRBV4-3; J: TRBJ2-5
CDR3: SGGTGEFGYT; D: TRBD1; V: TRBV29-1; J: TRBJ1-2
CDR3: ASSNPPGQGPYEQY; D: .; V: TRBV21-1; J: TRBJ2-7
CDR3: ASTGNSYEQY; D: .; V: TRBV10-2; J: TRBJ2-7
CDR3: ASSAVWGDYGYT; D: .; V: TRBV7-9; J: TRBJ1-2
CDR3: ASSLAGHNEQF; D: .; V: TRBV7-6; J: TRBJ2-1
CDR3: ASSMDVDTQY; D: .; V: TRBV7-2; J: TRBJ2-3
CDR3: ASSSGFNTEAF; D: .; V: TRBV6-5; J: TRBJ1-1
CDR3: ASSMGYGYT; D: .; V: TRBV12-5; J: TRBJ1-2
CDR3: ASRSGANVLT; D: .; V: TRBV7-6; J: TRBJ2-6
CDR3: ASSYGTGHQPQH; D: TRBD1; V: TRBV6-6; J: TRBJ1-5
CDR3: ASSPTLIGADTQY; D: .; V: TRBV27; J: TRBJ2-3
CDR3: ASSIGDMNTEAF; D: .; V: TRBV19; J: TRBJ1-1
CDR3: ASSLQAGTPNTEAF; D: .; V: TRBV7-2; J: TRBJ1-1
CDR3: ASSLGLSLNSPLH; D: .; V: TRBV27; J: TRBJ1-6
CDR3: ASSYAGTANEQY; D: TRBD1; V: TRBV5-1; J: TRBJ2-7
CDR3: ASSPLGQGIRANYGYT; D: .; V: TRBV7-9; J: TRBJ1-2